The T cell receptor (beta chain) described here comes from a study of ipilimumab plus nivolumab after autologous stem cell transplantation. Study in general: Both relapsed and primary refractory DLBCL were included.

Turning to this clone: The target antigen is unknown.

The CDR3 is 13 residues long. Per the germline V gene, CDR1 is MGHRA and CDR2 is YSYEKL. Germline trimming cut 6 bases from V and 8 bases from J; bases unmatched to any gene: 6. Study findings and constraints: Authors suggest TCR repertoire, Treg phenotype and gut microbiota support further study.

Generated by immunoSEQ multiplex PCR, the TCRdb table keeps only in-frame clones and is missing some. The sample lists approximately 80,000 clones, 75% to 85% occurring once. Patients got ipilimumab 1 mg/kg beginning 14 to 28 days post-transplant. Through week 26, nivolumab 3 mg/kg IV was given weeks 1, 4, 7, 10, then biweekly. This specimen consisted of PBMCs, obtained in a trial of ipilimumab plus nivolumab as post-transplant consolidation. The chain employs TRBV4-1 and TRBJ2-1; 8 nucleotides line up with TRBD2. This TCR was sampled from a male donor with diffuse large B-cell lymphoma. CDR3 sequence: CASSPGGVYEQFF. For the CDR3, the DNA is TGCGCCAGCAGTCCCGGGGGGGTCTATGAGCAGTTCTTC.